This T cell receptor (beta chain) came from a study of post-analysis software for immune sequencing data. Looking at the study overall: The courses of disease that were included comprised relapsing-remitting, secondary progressive and progressive-relapsing multiple sclerosis.

The study's findings and limits: Relative to controls, patients with multiple sclerosis showed significantly lower normalized Chao1 diversity. Those samples that were prepared in the same batch co-clustered strongly by F measure.

This clonotype was recorded a few times. No antigen is known for it. Unique molecular identifiers featured in each of the TCR beta cDNA libraries. TCRdb reprocessed the PCR reads via MiXCR and lists one record per CDR3 protein. The sample holds about 810,000 distinct CDR3 sequences, 53% seen once. The sequence derives from a girl aged 10-17 years with multiple sclerosis. Sequenced material: blood.

The DNA for the CDR3 is TGTGCCAGCAGCACATGGGGACTAGCGTCTGGCGAGACCCAGTACTTC. Translating it yields CASSTWGLASGETQYF. The J gene is TRBJ2-5, the V gene TRBV12-3 or TRBV12-4; 10 bases match TRBD2. The CDR3 has 16 residues. V lost 6 bases, J lost 5 bases, and 12 bases stayed unmatched.